What follows are 13 T cell receptor beta chains derived from one specimen sequenced in a study of blood T cells in healthy people across ages. A second roughly 6 to 12 cycle PCR used barcoded and J-beta primers. TCRdb re-called the 5' RACE reads with MiXCR, one entry per CDR3 protein. The sample comprises 650,000 to 800,000 distinct CDR3 sequences, 52% of which are singletons, and approximately 13% rests with the top ten. Sequencing was performed on blood. The receptor set was obtained from a woman older than 75 in good health.

This clonotype was picked up many times. For the CDR3, the DNA is TGTGCCAGCAGCTACGAAACTAGCGGAGGGCAGTTCTTC. Translation gives CASSYETSGGQFF. The V and J genes are TRBV7-3 and TRBJ2-1; 8 bases match TRBD2. Per the germline V gene, CDR1 is SGHTA and CDR2 is FQGTGA. This CDR3 spans 13 amino acids. V dropped 4 bases and J dropped 12; count of bases not matched to a gene: 8.

This chain connects TRBV20-1 to TRBJ2-1; 9 nucleotides align to TRBD2. This CDR3 spans 16 amino acids. V was clipped by 0 bases and J by 4 bases; unmatched bases: 7. Germline CDR1 is DFQATT and CDR2 is SNEGSKA (reference sequence). DNA of the CDR3: TGCAGTGCTAGAGACCGGGTAGCGGGAGTATACAATGAGCAGTTCTTC. It encodes CSARDRVAGVYNEQFF.

The chain joins TRBV25-1 to TRBJ2-4; D not certain. V lost 6 bases to trimming and J lost 15 bases, with 12 bases between them. Germline CDR1 reads MGHDK; CDR2 reads SYGVNS. The CDR3 loop spans 10 amino acids. DNA of the CDR3: TGTGCCAGCAGAGAAGAGACCCTGTACTTC. Its translation is CASREETLYF.

The rearrangement joins TRBV4-2 to TRBJ2-6; the D is unclear. The length of the CDR3 is 16 residues. Germline assignment: CDR1 LGHNA and CDR2 YNFKEQ. V was shortened by 0 bases and J by 0 bases, with 6 bases between the two germline ends. CDR3 sequence reads: CASSQDMSSGANVLTF. The CDR3 nucleotides are TGTGCCAGCAGCCAAGACATGAGCTCTGGGGCCAACGTCCTGACTTTC.

CDR3 region: CSARDYRGNTEAFF. The CDR3 bases are TGCAGTGCTAGGGACTACAGGGGTAACACTGAAGCTTTCTTT. This rearrangement joins TRBV20-1 to TRBJ1-1; 7 positions agree with TRBD1. The germline gives CDR1 DFQATT, CDR2 SNEGSKA (reference sequence). The CDR3 consists of 14 residues. V shed 3 bases, J shed 2 bases, and the junction held 6 bases outside the gene matches.

The chain uses TRBV20-1 and TRBJ1-1; TRBD1 matches at 7 bases. The CDR3 has 14 residues. V was clipped by 5 bases and J by 4 bases; unmatched bases: 10. Germline CDR1 is DFQATT and CDR2 is SNEGSKA (reference sequence). Here the CDR3 reads CSAPRRGDSTEAFF. The CDR3 nucleotides are TGCAGTGCTCCTAGGAGAGGGGACAGCACTGAAGCTTTCTTT.

CDR3: CASSQSSMGGQRNTIYF. The CDR3 nucleotides are TGTGCCAGCAGCCAAAGCTCAATGGGGGGCCAGAGGAACACCATATATTTT. This rearrangement joins TRBV3-1 to TRBJ1-3, with D maybe TRBD1 (6 bases). The CDR3 has 17 residues. Germline CDR1 LGHDT, CDR2 YNNKEL (reference sequence). Trimming pared 2 bases from V and 7 bases from J, leaving 21 bases between.

This clonotype was picked up a small number of times. The chain links TRBV11-1 to TRBJ2-2; TRBD1 matches 9 bases. Germline CDR1 reads SGHAT; CDR2 reads FQDESV (reference sequence). V trimming: 4 bases; J trimming: 3 bases; junction bases outside the gene matches: 9. This CDR3 region has 17 residues. The CDR3 spells CASSWSDRGSYTGELFF. The CDR3 DNA follows: TGTGCCAGCAGCTGGTCGGACAGGGGCTCGTACACCGGGGAGCTGTTTTTT.

The chain couples TRBV9 to TRBJ2-3, with D possibly TRBD2 on 6 matching bases. The length of the CDR3 is 16 residues. Germline CDR1 and CDR2: SGDLS and YYNGEE. V was trimmed by 4 bases and J by 5 bases, leaving 20 bases between them. The CDR3 nucleotides read TGTGCCAGCAGCACCACCTCTGGCGGGGCTAGAGATACGCAGTATTTT. This sequence encodes CASSTTSGGARDTQYF.

The J gene is TRBJ1-6, the V gene TRBV28, with 9 bases that match TRBD1. Germline CDR1 is MDHEN and CDR2 is SYDVKM. CDR3 length: 16 amino acids. J lost 10 bases, V lost 4 bases, and 11 bases had no gene match. Written as DNA, the CDR3 is TGTGCCAGCAGTTCCCTAAGGACAGGGGTGGGATCACCCCTCCACTTT. This sequence encodes CASSSLRTGVGSPLHF.

This clonotype came up a few times. This rearrangement joins TRBV3-1 to TRBJ1-4, with a weak D call TRBD1 (6 bases). Trimming took off 2 bases at V and 4 bases at J, with 8 bases between the two ends. The CDR3 is 14 residues long. Looked up from germline, CDR1 is LGHDT and CDR2 is YNNKEL (reference sequence). The CDR3: CASSQSGVNEKLFF. CDR3 DNA sequence: TGTGCCAGCAGCCAATCAGGGGTTAATGAAAAACTGTTTTTT.

The chain is built from TRBV6-5 and TRBJ2-1; the match to TRBD1 covers 8 bases. The V gene end was trimmed by 5 bases and the J gene end by 6 bases; junction bases not matched to a gene: 12. This CDR3 has 16 amino acids. Per the germline V gene, CDR1 is MNHEY and CDR2 is SVGAGI. Here the CDR3 reads CASSNPATGALNEQFF. CDR3 nucleotides: TGTGCCAGCAGTAACCCCGCGACAGGGGCCCTCAATGAGCAGTTCTTC.

At least ten counts were recorded for this clonotype. This chain connects TRBV3-1 to TRBJ2-3; D not certain. This CDR3 region has 15 residues. V dropped 4 bases and J dropped 5 bases, with 16 bases sitting between them. Germline CDR1 and CDR2: LGHDT and YNNKEL (reference sequence). In nucleotides, the CDR3 is TGTGCCAGCAGCCCCTCAAGGCCGAGAAAAGATACGCAGTATTTT. This encodes CASSPSRPRKDTQYF.